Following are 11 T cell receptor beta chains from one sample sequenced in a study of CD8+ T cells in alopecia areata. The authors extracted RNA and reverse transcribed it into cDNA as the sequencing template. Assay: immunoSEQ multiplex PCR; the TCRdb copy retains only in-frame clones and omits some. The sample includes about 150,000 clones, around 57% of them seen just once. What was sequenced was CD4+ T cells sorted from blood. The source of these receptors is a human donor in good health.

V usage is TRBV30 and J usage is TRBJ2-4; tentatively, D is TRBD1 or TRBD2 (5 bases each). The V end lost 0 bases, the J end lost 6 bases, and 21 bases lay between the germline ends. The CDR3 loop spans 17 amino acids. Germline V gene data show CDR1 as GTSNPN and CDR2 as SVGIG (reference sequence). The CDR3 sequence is CAWSVWGRGRIVNIQYF. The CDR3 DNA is TGTGCCTGGAGTGTATGGGGCCGGGGTCGAATTGTAAACATTCAGTACTTC.

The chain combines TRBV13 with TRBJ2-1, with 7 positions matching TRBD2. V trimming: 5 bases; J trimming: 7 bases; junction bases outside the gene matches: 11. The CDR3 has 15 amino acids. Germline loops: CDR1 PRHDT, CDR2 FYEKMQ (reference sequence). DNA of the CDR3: TGTGCCAGCAGCCGTGGTGGCGGGAGTAGAAATGAGCAGTTCTTC. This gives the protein CASSRGGGSRNEQFF.

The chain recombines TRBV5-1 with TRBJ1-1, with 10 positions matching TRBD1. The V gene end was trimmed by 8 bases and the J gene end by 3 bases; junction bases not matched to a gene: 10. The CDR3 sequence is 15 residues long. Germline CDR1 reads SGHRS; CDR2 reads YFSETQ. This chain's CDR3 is CASANLDRGHTEAFF. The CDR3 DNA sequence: TGCGCCAGTGCAAACCTCGACAGGGGGCACACTGAAGCTTTCTTT. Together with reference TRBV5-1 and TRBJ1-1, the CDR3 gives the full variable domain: KAGVTQTPRYLIKTRGQQVTLSCSPISGHRSVSWYQQTPGQGLQFLFEYFSETQRNKGNFPGRFSGRQFSNSRSEMNVSTLELGDSALYLCASANLDRGHTEAFFGQGTRLTVV.

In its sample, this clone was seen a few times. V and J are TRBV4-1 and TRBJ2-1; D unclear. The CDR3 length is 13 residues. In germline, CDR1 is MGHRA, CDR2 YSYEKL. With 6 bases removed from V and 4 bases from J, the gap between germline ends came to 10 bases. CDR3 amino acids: CASRPTPYNEQFF. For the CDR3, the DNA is TGCGCCAGCAGGCCGACACCTTACAATGAGCAGTTCTTC.

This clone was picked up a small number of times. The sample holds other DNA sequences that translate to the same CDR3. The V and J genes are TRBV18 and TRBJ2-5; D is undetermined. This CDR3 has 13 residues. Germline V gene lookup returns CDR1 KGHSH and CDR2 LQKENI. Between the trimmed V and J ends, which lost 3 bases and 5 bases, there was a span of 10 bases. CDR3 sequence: CASSPTLQETQYF. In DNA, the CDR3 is TGTGCCAGCTCACCCACACTCCAGGAGACCCAGTACTTC.

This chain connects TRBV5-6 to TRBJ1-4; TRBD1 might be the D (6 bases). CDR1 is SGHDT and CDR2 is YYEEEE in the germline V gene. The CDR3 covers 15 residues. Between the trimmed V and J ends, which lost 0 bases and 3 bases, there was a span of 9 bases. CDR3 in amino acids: CASSLGSGANEKLFF. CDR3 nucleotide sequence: TGTGCCAGCAGCTTGGGCTCAGGGGCTAATGAAAAACTGTTTTTT.

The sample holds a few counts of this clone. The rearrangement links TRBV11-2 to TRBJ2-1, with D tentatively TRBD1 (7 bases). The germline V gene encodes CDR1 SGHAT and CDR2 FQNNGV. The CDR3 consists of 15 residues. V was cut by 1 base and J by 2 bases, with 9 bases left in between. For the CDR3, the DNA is TGTGCCAGCAGCTTAGGCGGGACAGCCTACAATGAGCAGTTCTTC. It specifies CASSLGGTAYNEQFF.

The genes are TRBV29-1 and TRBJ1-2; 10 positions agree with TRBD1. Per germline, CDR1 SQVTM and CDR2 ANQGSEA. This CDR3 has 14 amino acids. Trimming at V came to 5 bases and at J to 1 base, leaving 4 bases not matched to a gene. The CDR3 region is CSVKGQGNNYGYTF. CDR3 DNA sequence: TGCAGCGTTAAGGGACAGGGGAATAACTATGGCTACACCTTC.

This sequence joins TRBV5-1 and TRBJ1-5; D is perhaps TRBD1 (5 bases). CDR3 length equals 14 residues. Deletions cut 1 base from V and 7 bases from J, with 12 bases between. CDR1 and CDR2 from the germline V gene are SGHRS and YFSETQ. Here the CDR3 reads CASSLRDRGQPQHF. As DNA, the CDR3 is TGCGCCAGCAGCTTGCGGGACCGAGGCCAGCCCCAGCATTTT.

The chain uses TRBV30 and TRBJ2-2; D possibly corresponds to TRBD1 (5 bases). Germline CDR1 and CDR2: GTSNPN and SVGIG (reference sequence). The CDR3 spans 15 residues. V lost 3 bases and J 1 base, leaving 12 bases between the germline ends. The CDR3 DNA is TGTGCCTGGAGGGAATTGGACAAGAACACCGGGGAGCTGTTTTTT. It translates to CAWRELDKNTGELFF.

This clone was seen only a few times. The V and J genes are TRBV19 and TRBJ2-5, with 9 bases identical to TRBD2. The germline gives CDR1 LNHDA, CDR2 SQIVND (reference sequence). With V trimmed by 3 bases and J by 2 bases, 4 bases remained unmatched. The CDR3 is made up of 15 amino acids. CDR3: CASSIGTSRQETQYF. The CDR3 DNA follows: TGTGCCAGTAGTATCGGGACTAGCAGACAAGAGACCCAGTACTTC.